This T cell receptor beta chain was captured in a study of T cells in Graves' hyperthyroidism and ophthalmopathy. General study findings and limits: For ophthalmopathy, model prediction preceded onset by a median around six months. Ophthalmopathy and stable hyperthyroidism were told apart by a 13 V-J model.

CDR3 length: 14 amino acids. J gave up 0 bases and V 6 bases, and 0 bases lay outside the gene matches. The V gene's germline CDR1 is SEHNR and CDR2 FQNEAQ (reference sequence). RNA transcripts provided the source from which TCR beta CDR3 regions were amplified. In the first-round RT-PCR of the TCR CDR3, the HTBI primer set was used. TCRdb analysed the multiplex PCR reads with MiXCR anew, one entry per CDR3 protein. Among about 640,000 distinct CDR3 sequences listed, around 21% were seen once. A word on this clonotype: Its specificity is not known.

The J gene is TRBJ2-2, the V gene TRBV7-9, with TRBD2 matching 8 bases. The origin of this receptor is a man aged 30 to 39 with Graves' ophthalmopathy. Sequences were obtained from blood. Here the CDR3 reads CASRLAANTGELFF. The CDR3 region has the DNA TGTGCCAGCAGACTAGCGGCGAACACCGGGGAGCTGTTTTTT.